This TCR beta chain was recorded in a study of identical twins listed by TCRdb under 2016. Background on the whole study: TCR alpha and beta repertoires from monozygotic twins, unrelated adults of various ages and cord blood were deep-sequenced to test whether fetal clonotypes persist. To rule out contamination, the twin experiments were replicated at different times with different library preparation protocols. Study-wide findings and limitations: Abundant cord blood beta clonotypes had fewer insertions, young adult naive repertoires showed a similar but weaker trend, and memory repertoires showed no such trend. Invariant T cells such as MAIT and iNKT could partly confound zero-insertion analyses, though diverse VJ usage argued against this for most clonotypes. In monozygotic twins, recombination models systematically underestimated out-of-frame TCR alpha sharing, but the models matched the sharing seen between unrelated individuals. Because the same donors could not be followed over many years, the conclusions relied on cross-sectional statistical analysis. Out-of-frame TCR alpha sequences shared between twins showed an excess of low generation-probability sequences compared with coincidental sharing between unrelated individuals. The excess sharing between twins in beta out-of-frame sequences was weaker because fewer shared sequences reduced the signal-to-noise ratio.

Library creation used 5' RACE. TCRdb records Illumina HiSeq 2000 as the sequencer. Template switching introduced a universal primer binding site; the final cDNA contained a unique molecular identifier, enabling accurate counting of TCR cDNA molecules. Specific primers in the conserved constant-segment region were used to synthesize first-strand cDNA for the TCR alpha and beta chains. To control for contamination, every cDNA library was double barcoded, receiving both a SMART-Mk sample barcode and Illumina barcodes. Two successive PCR steps introduced TruSeq adapter sequences along with Illumina sample barcodes. TCR alpha and beta cDNA libraries were sequenced on the Illumina HiSeq platform with custom primers. As for how the authors treated the data: Raw reads were processed with MiGEC to extract unique molecular identifiers, and MiXCR was used to determine CDR3 positions. Recombination models were inferred per individual with the repgenHMM and IGoR tools using an EM algorithm. The tcR package in R was used for shared clonotype analysis, with sharing normalized by the product of cloneset sizes. Out-of-frame nonproductive sequences were analyzed to study raw recombination free of thymic and clonal selection effects. In TCRdb, the public reads were trimmed at Q25 with fastp and aligned with MiXCR, with productive beta chains retained. A single entry per CDR3 protein holds the most common genes and DNA from its merged rows. In this record, the V and J calls reflect TCRdb's handling and not the investigators' own analysis. The table for this sample lists 600,000 to 800,000 distinct CDR3 sequences; 21% of them were counted only once. The ten largest clones capture 4.3% of the sample.

About this clonotype itself: The antigen this receptor binds is unknown. No base-level quality is on record; no much larger clone is a single base apart.

Only healthy Caucasian donors were included. The twin cohort comprised three pairs of female monozygotic twins, all aged roughly 18 to 30 years. Peripheral blood mononuclear cells were used as the source from which RNA for TCR libraries was isolated. V loses 8 bases at its end and J loses 4 bases; junction bases beyond the gene matches: 8. From the cysteine through the phenylalanine, the CDR3 covers 14 amino acids. The CDR3 DNA has 42 bases and is translated from base 1. This sample was also put to use in a study of T cells expressing NK-cell markers. The second investigation adds: Eight donors provided sorted CD3+CD56+NKG2C+, CD3+CD56+NKG2C- and CD3+CD56-NKG2C+ T-cell subsets, whose TCR beta-chain repertoires were profiled. Among the eight sequenced donors, seven were HCMV-seropositive and one was HCMV-seronegative. To restrict sorting to alphabetaTCR-expressing T cells, an anti-gammadeltaTCR antibody was added in several experiments. In over 5 donors, the dominant CD3+CD56+NKG2C+ clonotypes were among the top 10 CD8+ clonotypes and accounted for about 1.0-7.5% of CD8+ T cells. Those dominant clonotypes were again the most abundant among CD3+CD56-NKG2C+ cells in a few donors, at roughly 28.3-65%. Whether the expanded NKG2C-expressing T cell clones were specific for HCMV antigens was left unclear. The eight sequenced donors were randomly selected healthy volunteers, three men and five women. A commercial ELISA kit detecting HCMV-specific IgG in serum was used to determine HCMV serostatus. Bulk peripheral blood T-cell repertoires were additionally sequenced from unsorted PBMC for several donors. MIGEC was used to demultiplex reads and group reads by UMI, and MiTCR was used to assemble and quantify clonotypes. To exclude erroneous sequences, only TCR cDNA sequences supported by at least two reads were retained. The tcR package was used for downstream repertoire analysis, and clonotypes were matched across fractions by CDR3 nucleotide sequence plus V segment. Antigen specificity was annotated against VDJdb with VDJmatch, allowing one amino acid substitution in CDR3.

Sequencing was done on a sample of PBMCs. The chain uses TRBV12-3 or TRBV12-4 and TRBJ2-3; a stretch of 8 junction bases matches TRBD1. The sequence was obtained from a woman aged 18-29 years in good health. The sequenced DNA: TGTGCCAGCGTATGGGACAGGCGCGCAGATACGCAGTATTTT. Its amino acids are CASVWDRRADTQYF.